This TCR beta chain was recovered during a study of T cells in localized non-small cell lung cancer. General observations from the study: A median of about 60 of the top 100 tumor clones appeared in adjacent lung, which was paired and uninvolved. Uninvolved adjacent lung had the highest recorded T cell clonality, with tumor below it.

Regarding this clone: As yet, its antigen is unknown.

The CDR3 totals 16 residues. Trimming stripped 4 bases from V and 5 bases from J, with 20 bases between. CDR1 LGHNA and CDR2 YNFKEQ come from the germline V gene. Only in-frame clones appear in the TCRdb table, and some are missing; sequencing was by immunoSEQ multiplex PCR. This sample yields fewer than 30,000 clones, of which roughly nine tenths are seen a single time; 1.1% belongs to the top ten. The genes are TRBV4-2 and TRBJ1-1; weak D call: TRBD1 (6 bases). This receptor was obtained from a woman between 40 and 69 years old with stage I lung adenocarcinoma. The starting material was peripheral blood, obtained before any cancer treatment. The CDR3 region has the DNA TGTGCCAGCAGCCGGGCCCGGGGGGGCCTTCTAACTGAAGCTTTCTTT. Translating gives CASSRARGGLLTEAFF.